This TCR beta chain is drawn from a study of T-cell reconstitution after alpha-beta-depleted transplantation in children. This clonotype was seen only a few times. The authors prepared the TCRbeta library with unique molecular identifiers. TCRdb used MiXCR to reprocess the PCR reads, holding one entry per CDR3 protein. The repertoire consists of just over 350,000 distinct CDR3 sequences, with more than 10% occurring once and the leading ten covering around 4%. The V gene's germline CDR1 is SNHLY and CDR2 FYNNEI. The CDR3 is 15 residues long. The ends were cut back, 8 bases at V and 0 bases at J, with 15 bases in the middle.

The sequencing here drew on PBMCs, taken from the stem cell graft. The V call is TRBV2, the J call TRBJ2-3; D might be TRBD1 (5 bases). The sequence came from a human donor who donated a stem cell graft to a child with Fanconi anemia. The CDR3 region has the DNA TGTGCCAGCGTACCGAGGACAAGCAGCACAGATACGCAGTATTTT. Translated: CASVPRTSSTDTQYF.